The 23 T cell receptor beta chains reported below all come from one sample, sequenced in a study of cytomegalovirus exposure and HLA in healthy donors. PCR used 60 Vbeta primers and 13 Jbeta primers. TCRdb's copy holds only in-frame clones and misses some; the assay was immunoSEQ multiplex PCR. The sample consists of about 210,000 clones, roughly 77% of them appearing once. The sample was PBMCs. These receptors were obtained from a male donor in good health and CMV-seropositive.

The chain has TRBV7-2 and TRBJ1-2; D ambiguous. The germline V gene has CDR1 SGHTA and CDR2 FQGNSA. V was clipped by 5 bases and J by 0 bases, with 10 bases between them. This CDR3 is 14 amino acids long. In DNA form, the CDR3 reads TGTGCCAGCAGCACCGACAAGGCTAACTATGGCTACACCTTC. Translating gives CASSTDKANYGYTF.

CDR3 loop: CASSFWGQGYVGGYTF. CDR3 nucleotide sequence: TGTGCCAGCAGCTTCTGGGGACAGGGTTATGTAGGTGGCTACACCTTC. This rearrangement joins TRBV7-3 to TRBJ1-2; 9 nucleotides line up with TRBD1. CDR1 SGHTA and CDR2 FQGTGA come from the germline V gene. V gave up 3 bases and J gave up 7 bases; unmatched junction bases: 12. The CDR3 contains 16 residues.

This chain uses TRBV10-3 with TRBJ2-1; D perhaps matches TRBD1 (5 bases). The CDR3 runs 11 residues. Germline CDR1 and CDR2: ENHRY and SYGVKD. The germline V and J ends were trimmed by 6 bases and 5 bases, with 5 bases remaining between them. For the CDR3, the DNA is TGTGCCATCAGCAGGGACAATGAGCAGTTCTTC. Protein sequence: CAISRDNEQFF.

The V gene is TRBV6-5, the J gene TRBJ1-3; tentative D call: TRBD1 (6 bases). CDR3 length: 16 residues. Germline V gene lookup returns CDR1 MNHEY and CDR2 SVGAGI. Trimming shortened V by 4 bases and J by 4 bases, and 17 bases separated the two germline ends. The CDR3 nucleotides are TGTGCCAGCAGTTTCCACAGGGAAGATGGGGGAAACACCATATATTTT. Protein: CASSFHREDGGNTIYF.

This rearrangement joins TRBV18 to TRBJ1-4; unclear D gene. Trimming removed 5 bases from V and 5 bases from J, with 15 bases in between. Germline V gives CDR1 KGHSH, CDR2 LQKENI. The CDR3 has 15 residues. CDR3 region: CASSSWVTGNEKLFF. The CDR3 coding sequence is TGTGCCAGCTCATCCTGGGTGACGGGGAATGAAAAACTGTTTTTT.

This rearrangement joins TRBV6-5 to TRBJ1-3, with a weak D call TRBD1 (6 bases). Looked up from germline, CDR1 is MNHEY and CDR2 is SVGAGI. Trimming shortened V by 5 bases and J by 2 bases, and 7 bases separated the two germline ends. The CDR3 is 13 residues long. The CDR3 nucleotides read TGTGCCAGCAGTCGGGACACTGGAAACACCATATATTTT. Translating it yields CASSRDTGNTIYF.

The genes are TRBV28 and TRBJ2-7; 8 positions agree with TRBD2. Looked up from germline, CDR1 is MDHEN and CDR2 is SYDVKM. After removal of 7 bases from V and 4 bases from J, the junction contained 6 bases not matched to a gene. CDR3 length equals 13 residues. DNA of the CDR3: TGTGCCAGCAAAGGAGCGGGAGTATACGAGCAGTACTTC. It translates to CASKGAGVYEQYF.

V usage is TRBV20-1 and J usage is TRBJ2-7; the D gene is possibly TRBD1 (6 bases). Trimming left V 3 bases short and J 6 bases short, with 9 bases between. The germline V gene encodes CDR1 DFQATT and CDR2 SNEGSKA (reference sequence). This CDR3 comprises 11 residues. CDR3: CSASGGSEQYF. The DNA for the CDR3 is TGCAGTGCTAGTGGGGGCTCCGAGCAGTACTTC.

This clone came up once. The chain combines TRBV20-1 with TRBJ2-1; D ambiguous. From germline, CDR1 is DFQATT and CDR2 SNEGSKA (reference sequence). Trimming pared 1 base from V and 8 bases from J, leaving 6 bases between. The CDR3 contains 11 residues. The CDR3 protein is CSARGRDEQFF. As DNA, the CDR3 is TGCAGTGCTAGAGGCCGGGATGAGCAGTTCTTC.

The rearrangement joins TRBV15 to TRBJ1-2; 9 nucleotides align to TRBD1. From germline, CDR1 is LNHNV and CDR2 YYDKDF (reference sequence). The CDR3 loop spans 15 amino acids. After removal of 1 base from V and 3 bases from J, the junction contained 3 bases not matched to a gene. The CDR3 is CATSRVRTGDYGYTF. DNA of the CDR3: TGTGCCACCAGCAGAGTCCGGACAGGGGACTATGGCTACACCTTC.

The chain employs TRBV7-9 and TRBJ2-2; 10 bases are a match to TRBD2. Trimming at V came to 1 base and at J to 4 bases, leaving 6 bases not matched to a gene. CDR3 length equals 17 residues. Germline assignment: CDR1 SEHNR and CDR2 FQNEAQ (reference sequence). The CDR3 DNA sequence: TGTGCCAGCAGCTTAGAGCCTAGCGGGGGCTCCACCGGGGAGCTGTTTTTT. Its translation: CASSLEPSGGSTGELFF.

The chain joins TRBV27 to TRBJ1-1, with 8 bases identical to TRBD1. With 5 bases clipped from V and 7 bases from J, the junction kept 6 bases outside the gene matches. This CDR3 spans 13 amino acids. Germline V lookup: CDR1 MNHEY, CDR2 SMNVEV (reference sequence). The CDR3: CASSALQGGEAFF. The CDR3 DNA follows: TGTGCCAGCAGTGCTCTACAGGGGGGTGAAGCTTTCTTT.

The chain combines TRBV7-8 with TRBJ2-3, with D tentatively TRBD2 (7 bases). The germline CDR1 and CDR2 sequences are SGHVS and FQNEAQ. The length of the CDR3 is 17 residues. Trimming took off 4 bases at V and 2 bases at J, with 19 bases between the two ends. CDR3 DNA: TGTGCCAGCAGCTGGGGGGGGGCAGGACTTACCACAGATACGCAGTATTTT. This encodes CASSWGGAGLTTDTQYF.

The chain has TRBV7-9 and TRBJ1-3; possible D gene TRBD1, 5 bases. The CDR3 spans 16 residues. The V end lost 6 bases, the J end lost 4 bases, and 19 bases lay between the germline ends. Germline lookup yields CDR1 SEHNR and CDR2 FQNEAQ (reference sequence). CDR3 sequence (DNA): TGTGCCAGCAGGCCCACCACGGTAGGGGCCGGAAACACCATATATTTT. Its translation is CASRPTTVGAGNTIYF.

The CDR3 here is CASSRDRGRGNQPQHF. The DNA of the CDR3 is TGTGCCAGCAGCCGTGACAGGGGCCGTGGCAATCAGCCCCAGCATTTT. This sequence joins TRBV7-3 and TRBJ1-5; 8 bases map to TRBD1. CDR3 length equals 16 residues. Germline CDR1 SGHTA, CDR2 FQGTGA. V was clipped by 5 bases and J by 2 bases; unmatched bases: 8.

This clone was recorded once. V is TRBV19 and J is TRBJ2-1; 8 bases are a match to TRBD1. After removal of 3 bases from V and 10 bases from J, the junction contained 5 bases not matched to a gene. Germline V gene lookup returns CDR1 LNHDA and CDR2 SQIVND (reference sequence). CDR3 length equals 13 residues. CDR3 coding DNA: TGTGCCAGTAGTATCATAGACAGGGGCGAGCAGTTCTTC. As protein: CASSIIDRGEQFF.

The V call is TRBV28, the J call TRBJ2-5, with D possibly TRBD2 on 5 matching bases. Per germline, CDR1 MDHEN and CDR2 SYDVKM. With 5 bases removed from V and 11 bases from J, the gap between germline ends came to 12 bases. The CDR3 is 11 amino acids. The CDR3, as DNA: TGTGCCAGCAGTGCGAGATGGGAGCAGTACTTC. Its translation: CASSARWEQYF. Using reference TRBV28 and TRBJ2-5 for the parts outside the CDR3, the full variable domain is DVKVTQSSRYLVKRTGEKVFLECVQDMDHENMFWYRQDPGLGLRLIYFSYDVKMKEKGDIPEGYSVSREKKERFSLILESASTNQTSMYLCASSARWEQYFGPGTRLLVL.

V usage is TRBV5-6 and J usage is TRBJ2-7; the D gene is possibly TRBD1 (6 bases). V dropped 4 bases and J dropped 3 bases, with 20 bases sitting between them. CDR3 length: 16 amino acids. Germline-derived CDR1 and CDR2 are SGHDT and YYEEEE. The CDR3 loop is CASSPNRVGADYEQYF. CDR3 DNA: TGTGCCAGCAGCCCGAACAGGGTCGGGGCCGACTACGAGCAGTACTTC.

The genes are TRBV15 and TRBJ2-7, with TRBD2 as a possible D gene (6 bases). V lost 7 bases and J lost 3, with 13 bases in between. The germline gives CDR1 LNHNV, CDR2 YYDKDF (reference sequence). The CDR3 length is 13 residues. The CDR3 protein is CATTLTSSYEQYF. In nucleotides, the CDR3 is TGTGCCACCACCCTAACTAGCAGCTACGAGCAGTACTTC.

The V and J genes are TRBV19 and TRBJ1-5; D remains ambiguous. V was shortened by 7 bases and J by 2 bases, with 15 bases between the two germline ends. This CDR3 is built from 15 residues. From germline, CDR1 is LNHDA and CDR2 SQIVND (reference sequence). The CDR3 loop reads CASTHRTGGNQPQHF. The CDR3 nucleotides read TGTGCCAGTACTCATCGGACGGGAGGCAATCAGCCCCAGCATTTT.

The chain joins TRBV7-3 to TRBJ2-3; D might be TRBD1 (6 bases). Germline V lookup: CDR1 SGHTA, CDR2 FQGTGA. This CDR3 region has 16 residues. V shed 5 bases and J shed 1 base, with 16 bases lying between them. CDR3: CASSVNRAKGTDTQYF. CDR3 coding DNA: TGTGCCAGCAGCGTCAACAGGGCGAAGGGCACAGATACGCAGTATTTT.

This clone was observed a single time. The chain recombines TRBV27 with TRBJ1-4, with D hard to call. Germline V gene lookup returns CDR1 MNHEY and CDR2 SMNVEV (reference sequence). V lost 2 bases to trimming and J lost 4 bases, with 5 bases between them. The CDR3 totals 13 residues. The DNA of the CDR3 is TGTGCCAGCAGTTTAGTATTTAATGAAAAACTGTTTTTT. The encoded protein is CASSLVFNEKLFF. Combining the CDR3 with reference TRBV27 and TRBJ1-4 gives the whole variable domain EAQVTQNPRYLITVTGKKLTVTCSQNMNHEYMSWYRQDPGLGLRQIYYSMNVEVTDKGDVPEGYKVSRKEKRNFPLILESPSPNQTSLYFCASSLVFNEKLFFGSGTQLSVL.

In this sample, this clone turned up a few times. The chain has TRBV27 and TRBJ2-6, with D possibly TRBD1 on 5 matching bases. V was trimmed by 6 bases and J by 6 bases, leaving 24 bases between them. The germline V gene encodes CDR1 MNHEY and CDR2 SMNVEV (reference sequence). This CDR3 is built from 18 residues. CDR3: CASSPRAASWLSANVLTF. CDR3 nucleotide sequence: TGTGCCAGCAGCCCCAGGGCCGCTAGTTGGTTATCGGCCAACGTCCTGACTTTC.